These T cell receptor beta chains were read from a single sample in a study of T cells in narcolepsy. The table came from immunoSEQ multiplex PCR; TCRdb's copy has only in-frame clones and leaves some out. The table has over 20,000 clones, about 92% seen once; the top ten hold approximately 1%. The sample comprised CD45RA- memory CD4+ T cells from PBMCs. These receptors were collected from a human donor with narcolepsy. Each CDR3 is given without its conserved first and last residue. The D gene is left open where the match is weak.

D	V	J	CDR3
TRBD1	TRBV7-7	TRBJ2-5	ASSLGTGGSETQY
TRBD2	TRBV9	TRBJ2-1	ASSAATSGRNEQF
NA	TRBV9	TRBJ1-1	ASSSQPQGNTEAF
NA	TRBV6-6	TRBJ1-5	AGGVQPQH
TRBD1	TRBV19	TRBJ2-7	ASSGPTGAVSEQY
NA	TRBV28	TRBJ1-5	ASSFRTSNQPQH
TRBD2	TRBV5-1	TRBJ2-3	ASSLATSGRDTQY
NA	TRBV4-2	TRBJ1-4	ASSQEGQGNEKLF
NA	TRBV19	TRBJ1-1	ASIHDRDGSYAF
NA	TRBV19	TRBJ2-7	ASSFRGGYEQY
NA	TRBV15	TRBJ2-7	ATSRVGDEQY
NA	TRBV2	TRBJ1-2	ASSDDTANYGYT
NA	TRBV5-4	TRBJ2-1	ASRATSLGDNEQF
NA	TRBV5-1	TRBJ2-1	ASSLGQVGPYNEQF
NA	TRBV28	TRBJ2-7	ASSLRGAPYEQY
NA	TRBV6-5	TRBJ1-2	ASSYLQGRPYT
TRBD2	TRBV7-7	TRBJ2-1	ASSSGLAGGRNEQF
NA	TRBV5-4	TRBJ1-2	ASSSTPQGRSNYGYT
NA	TRBV18	TRBJ1-2	ASRGQGTNYGYT
NA	TRBV29-1	TRBJ1-5	SAKGGSNQPQH
NA	TRBV7-8	TRBJ2-1	ASSPRDSRYSEQF
TRBD2	TRBV5-1	TRBJ2-2	ASGQGTTPGELF
NA	TRBV27	TRBJ1-2	ASSYSGDGYT
NA	TRBV5-1	TRBJ1-5	ASSLEGSHNQPQH
TRBD2	TRBV7-8	TRBJ2-7	ASSLGAGGFDPYEQY
NA	TRBV6-5	TRBJ1-2	ASTGDSDGYT
TRBD2	TRBV6-1	TRBJ2-3	ASSQSGGTQY
NA	TRBV7-9	TRBJ2-7	ASSPTYEQY
TRBD2	TRBV5-6	TRBJ2-2	ASSIIAGGGLF
NA	TRBV5-1	TRBJ2-5	ASSDGTAGGRVTQY
NA	TRBV4-2	TRBJ1-3	ASSQGSWRGSGNTIY
NA	TRBV19	TRBJ2-2	ASSIGGVDTGELF
TRBD2	TRBV18	TRBJ2-1	ASSQSGTIYNEQF
NA	TRBV10-3	TRBJ2-3	ATGGTDTQY
NA	TRBV7-3	TRBJ2-5	ASSEGVRGMETQY
NA	TRBV7-6	TRBJ2-1	ATRGLGRASSYNEQF
NA	TRBV5-1	TRBJ2-5	ASSLGWVSRKEETQY
NA	TRBV11-1	TRBJ2-3	ASSPPGTDTQY
NA	TRBV6-5	TRBJ1-1	ASSYFDGKAF
NA	TRBV6-6	TRBJ1-2	ASSSNLYGYT
TRBD2	TRBV7-3	TRBJ2-2	ASRRESNTGELF